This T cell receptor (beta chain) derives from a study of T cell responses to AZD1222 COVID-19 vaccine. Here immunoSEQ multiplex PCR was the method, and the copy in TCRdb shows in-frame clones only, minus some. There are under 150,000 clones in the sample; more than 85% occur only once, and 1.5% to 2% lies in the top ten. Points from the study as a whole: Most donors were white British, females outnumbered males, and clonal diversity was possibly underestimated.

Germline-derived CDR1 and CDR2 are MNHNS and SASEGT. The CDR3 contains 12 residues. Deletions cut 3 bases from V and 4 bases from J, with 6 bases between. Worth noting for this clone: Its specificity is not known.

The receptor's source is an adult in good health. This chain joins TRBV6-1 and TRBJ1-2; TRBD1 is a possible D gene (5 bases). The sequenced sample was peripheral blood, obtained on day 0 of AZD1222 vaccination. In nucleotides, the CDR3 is TGTGCCAGCAGTGAGACAGTCTATGGCTACACCTTC. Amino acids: CASSETVYGYTF.